A selection of T cell receptor beta chains follows, all from one sample in a study of T cell responses to AZD1222 COVID-19 vaccine. Repertoires were generated with immunoSEQ multiplex PCR, while TCRdb's copy carries only in-frame clones and drops some. The data contain 130,000 to 150,000 clones, about 86% of them singletons. The material was peripheral blood, obtained 28 days after the second AZD1222 dose. These receptors were taken from an adult who received the AZD1222 COVID-19 vaccine. Each CDR3 is given with its conserved first and last residue. D genes are given only for firm matches. The listing skips clone size in some rows; elsewhere it reads once, few, many or a size class.

V: TRBV7-2
size: NA
J: TRBJ2-2
D: TRBD1
DNA: TGTGCCAGCAGCTTAGGAGGGGGACAGGGAACCGGGGAGCTGTTTTTT
CDR3: CASSLGGGQGTGELFF

V: TRBV7-2
size: NA
J: TRBJ2-7
D: NA
DNA: TGTGCCAGCAGCTTAGGTCGCGCCTCCTACGAGCAGTACTTC
CDR3: CASSLGRASYEQYF

V: TRBV27
size: NA
J: TRBJ1-2
D: NA
DNA: TGTGCCAGCTGGCGCGGGGCCGGTGGCTACACCTTC
CDR3: CASWRGAGGYTF

V: TRBV18
size: NA
J: TRBJ2-7
D: TRBD2
DNA: TGTGCCAGCTCACCAATCGATCGGGGGGTCCAGTACTTC
CDR3: CASSPIDRGVQYF

V: TRBV7-8
size: NA
J: TRBJ2-3
D: NA
DNA: TGTGCCAGCAGCGTGGGAGCTACGCAGTATTTT
CDR3: CASSVGATQYF

V: TRBV7-8
size: NA
J: TRBJ1-1
D: NA
DNA: TGTGCCAGCAGCCTAGTTACCCCCGGGACGGGGAACACTGAAGCTTTCTTT
CDR3: CASSLVTPGTGNTEAFF

V: TRBV2
size: NA
J: TRBJ2-1
D: TRBD2
DNA: TGTGCCAGCATACAGATAGCGGGATACAATGAGCAGTTCTTC
CDR3: CASIQIAGYNEQFF

V: TRBV28
size: NA
J: TRBJ2-7
D: TRBD1
DNA: TGTGCCAGCAGTGTACCGGGACAGGGCTACGAGCAGTACTTC
CDR3: CASSVPGQGYEQYF

V: TRBV5-1
size: NA
J: TRBJ2-3
D: NA
DNA: TGCGCCAGCAGCTTGTTTGGGGGCACAGATACGCAGTATTTT
CDR3: CASSLFGGTDTQYF

V: TRBV19
size: NA
J: TRBJ2-7
D: NA
DNA: TGTGCCAGTAACCCGCGATGGTCTTCTGGGGCGGACGAGCAGTACTTC
CDR3: CASNPRWSSGADEQYF

V: TRBV15
size: few
J: TRBJ2-1
D: TRBD2
DNA: TGTGCCACCAGCAGGCCATTTAGCGGGAGCTACAATGAGCAGTTCTTC
CDR3: CATSRPFSGSYNEQFF

V: TRBV6-5
size: once
J: TRBJ2-5
D: NA
DNA: TGTGCCAGCGCTCAATCAACAGGGAGTAAGACCCAGTACTTC
CDR3: CASAQSTGSKTQYF

V: TRBV27
size: NA
J: TRBJ1-5
D: TRBD1
DNA: TGTGCCAGCAGTCCCCGACAGGGGATGAATAGCAATCAGCCCCAGCATTTT
CDR3: CASSPRQGMNSNQPQHF

V: TRBV7-8
size: NA
J: TRBJ2-5
D: NA
DNA: TGTGCCAGCAGCCCCAAACCCTGGGGGGACCAAGAGACCCAGTACTTC
CDR3: CASSPKPWGDQETQYF

V: TRBV6-5
size: NA
J: TRBJ1-1
D: NA
DNA: TGTGCCAGCAGTCCGGGGGGGGTGGACACTGAAGCTTTCTTT
CDR3: CASSPGGVDTEAFF

V: TRBV7-9
size: NA
J: TRBJ2-1
D: NA
DNA: TGTGCCAGCAGCCAAGCCGGGCTAAACAATGAGCAGTTCTTC
CDR3: CASSQAGLNNEQFF

V: TRBV6-5
size: NA
J: TRBJ2-5
D: TRBD2
DNA: TGTGCCAGCAGCGGAGGGTCCTTAGCGGGGGAGACCCAGTACTTC
CDR3: CASSGGSLAGETQYF

V: TRBV9
size: NA
J: TRBJ2-2
D: NA
DNA: TGTGCCAGCAGCGCCGTCCCCGGGGAGCTGTTTTTT
CDR3: CASSAVPGELFF

V: TRBV12-3/TRBV12-4
size: NA
J: TRBJ2-5
D: NA
DNA: TGTGCCAGCAGTTTCGAGCCGACACGATCCCAGTACTTC
CDR3: CASSFEPTRSQYF

V: TRBV6-1
size: NA
J: TRBJ1-2
D: NA
DNA: TGTGCCAGCAGTGAAGCAGGACGGAGCAACTATGGCTACACCTTC
CDR3: CASSEAGRSNYGYTF

V: TRBV7-2
size: few
J: TRBJ2-3
D: TRBD2
DNA: TGTGCCAGCAGCTTAGTTAGCGGGGGGGCAGATACGCAGTATTTT
CDR3: CASSLVSGGADTQYF

V: TRBV11-1
size: NA
J: TRBJ2-7
D: TRBD2
DNA: TGTGCCAGCAGCTTAGCGGCGGGGGGGACCTACGAGCAGTACTTC
CDR3: CASSLAAGGTYEQYF